This T cell receptor (beta chain) was identified during a study of Ad26.COV2.S vaccination and SARS-CoV-2 variants (dated by TCRdb to about 2021). Looking at the study overall: Vaccine-arm donors were drawn from COV1001, a multicentre, randomized, double-blind, placebo-controlled phase I-IIa trial of Ad26.COV2.S in healthy adults. Trial participants were randomized into five groups of five, in which low-dose or high-dose Ad26.COV2.S was given once or twice, or placebo was given on both occasions. Blinding of investigators to trial group allocation was maintained during experiments and outcome assessment. Ad26.COV2.S was given intramuscularly at 5x10^10 or 1x10^11 viral particles, as a single shot or as two shots 56 days apart. The TCR-sequenced set comprised around 30 samples: approximately 20 Ad26.COV2.S vaccine recipients, 5 placebo recipients and 8 SARS-CoV-2 convalescent individuals. The specificity and breadth of SARS-CoV-2-reactive T cell receptors after Ad26.COV2.S vaccination were assessed by TCRbeta repertoire sequencing.

What the research found in general, with its limitations: Spike-specific TCR breadth was higher in Ad26.COV2.S recipients than in placebo recipients (P = 0.0014). The study was not powered to compare responses between vaccine doses or regimens. After vaccination, spike-specific CD8+ and CD4+ T cell responses were reported to show substantial breadth. The authors noted that the TCR breadth and depth analyses may have underestimated total T cell responses. Vaccine and placebo recipients had similar non-spike TCR breadth, a finding consistent with the vaccine containing only spike.

There are 14 amino acids in the CDR3, from cysteine to phenylalanine inclusive. Left in the record is the CDR3 DNA by itself, 42 bases read in frame from the first base. Trimming removed 8 bases from V and 0 bases from J, leaving 13 bases between the germline ends. For CDR1 and CDR2, the germline V gene lists WSHSY and SAAADI. The immunoSEQ Assay was the method used to sequence TCRbeta CDR3 regions. After extraction, genomic DNA underwent amplification by bias-controlled multiplex PCR, followed by high-throughput sequencing. As for the original processing: To quantify the absolute abundance of every unique TCRbeta CDR3 region, sequences were collapsed and filtered. T cell fraction was estimated by normalization of TCRbeta template counts to usable DNA, with usable DNA being measured through amplification of reference genes present in all nucleated cells. Repertoire TCRs were annotated as SARS-CoV-2-specific when V gene, CDR3 amino acid sequence and J gene were exactly matched to a known reactive TCR set. The reference SARS-CoV-2 TCR set came from MIRA and was filtered for enrichment in COVID-19-positive ImmuneCODE repertoires, removing public or cross-reactive TCRs. Drawing on the MIRA antigens, annotated TCRs were analysed further at the level of specific ORF or position within ORF. Breadth was defined as the number of annotated unique rearrangements divided by the total number of unique productive rearrangements, and depth was defined as the summed frequency of the annotated unique rearrangements. Group comparisons of TCR breadth used two-sided Wilcoxon rank-sum tests. TCRdb obtained this table from immuneACCESS and retained in-frame rearrangements with V and J assigned. These tables miss some clones; where compared with another copy, unresolved V genes account for less than half of the shortfall, and the remainder is unexplained. V, J and clone size reflect that table, while D and trimming were determined from the DNA. The sample table shows approximately 300,000 clones, and approximately 80% are seen once. In total, the top ten clones hold about 2.1% of the sample.

This specimen's treatment or condition label, per the study, means: around 19 received Ad26.COV2.S at low or high dose, single or two shots; about 5 received placebo; per-sample allocation not given. Repertoires of vaccine and placebo recipients were sequenced from samples taken on day 63 after the first injection. Between 29 July and 7 August 2020, Cohort 1b enrolled 25 adults aged 18-55 years at one site in Boston, USA. Ad26.COV2.S was a replication-incompetent adenovirus type 26 vector that expressed a prefusion-stabilized SARS-CoV-2 spike protein derived from the original Wuhan strain. Remarks on this clone: Its antigen is still unknown. Base quality data are lacking; no much larger clone is found one base away.

The specimen comprised peripheral blood, sampled in a trial of Ad26.COV2.S vaccine versus placebo. The chain links TRBV10-2 with TRBJ1-2, with TRBD1 as a weak D call on 5 bases. The sequence derives from a person between 18 and 59 years old who received the Ad26.COV2.S COVID-19 vaccine or a placebo. The DNA sequence is as follows: TGCGCCAGCGGCCGGGACGGATCTAACTATGGCTACACCTTC. Its translation reads: CASGRDGSNYGYTF.